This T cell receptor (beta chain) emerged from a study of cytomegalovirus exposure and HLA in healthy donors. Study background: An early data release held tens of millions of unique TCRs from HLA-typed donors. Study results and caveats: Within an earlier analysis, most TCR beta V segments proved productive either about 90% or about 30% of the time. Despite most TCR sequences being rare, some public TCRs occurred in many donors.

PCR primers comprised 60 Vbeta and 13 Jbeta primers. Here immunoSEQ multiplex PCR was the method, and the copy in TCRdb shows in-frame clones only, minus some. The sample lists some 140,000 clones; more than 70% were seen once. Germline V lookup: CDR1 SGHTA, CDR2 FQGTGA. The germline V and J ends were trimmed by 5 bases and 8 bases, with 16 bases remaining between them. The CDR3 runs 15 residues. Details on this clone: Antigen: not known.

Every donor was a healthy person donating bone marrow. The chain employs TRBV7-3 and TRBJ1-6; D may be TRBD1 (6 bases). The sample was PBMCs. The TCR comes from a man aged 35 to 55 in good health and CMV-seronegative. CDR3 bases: TGTGCCAGCAGCGCTACAGGGTTTAATGATTCACCCCTCCACTTT. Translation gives CASSATGFNDSPLHF.